Listed below are T cell receptor beta chains from one sample, sequenced in a study of blood T cell repertoires in COVID-19. Assay: immunoSEQ multiplex PCR; the TCRdb copy retains only in-frame clones and omits some. The data show roughly 330,000 clones, around 87% seen once. Sequenced sample: PBMCs or T cells enriched from blood (not recorded which). These receptors came from a woman aged 30 to 39 who had recovered from COVID-19. Each CDR3 is given with its conserved first and last residue. D genes are given only for firm matches. Size values are once, few and many counts, or a class for expanded clones, and some rows have none.

V gene: TRBV6-6; D gene: .; clone size: .; J gene: TRBJ1-1; CDR3 DNA: TGTGCCAGCAATCCCGATACGGGGACTGAAGCTTTCTTT; CDR3 protein: CASNPDTGTEAFF
V gene: TRBV27; D gene: TRBD1; clone size: .; J gene: TRBJ1-1; CDR3 DNA: TGTGCCAGCAGTTTTGGAACTCGGACAGGGGGGGGGACTGAAGCTTTCTTT; CDR3 protein: CASSFGTRTGGGTEAFF
V gene: TRBV6-7; D gene: TRBD1; clone size: once; J gene: TRBJ1-4; CDR3 DNA: TGTGCCAGCACCGTAGAAGACAGGGGACGCCGTAATGAAAAACTGTTTTTT; CDR3 protein: CASTVEDRGRRNEKLFF
V gene: TRBV4-3; D gene: TRBD2; clone size: .; J gene: TRBJ2-3; CDR3 DNA: TGCGCCAGCAGCCGCGGGACTAGCGGGGGGGGCGGATCAGATACGCAGTATTTT; CDR3 protein: CASSRGTSGGGGSDTQYF
V gene: TRBV27; D gene: .; clone size: .; J gene: TRBJ1-3; CDR3 DNA: TGTGCCAGCAGTTTCCCAGGGGCTACCCTCTCTGGAAACACCATATATTTT; CDR3 protein: CASSFPGATLSGNTIYF
V gene: TRBV6-1; D gene: TRBD1; clone size: .; J gene: TRBJ1-1; CDR3 DNA: TGTGCCAGCAGTGAAAAGGGGGCGGTGACTGAAGCTTTCTTT; CDR3 protein: CASSEKGAVTEAFF
V gene: TRBV27; D gene: .; clone size: .; J gene: TRBJ2-2; CDR3 DNA: TGTGCCAGCAGTTTCGACGGGGTGAACACCGGGGAGCTGTTTTTT; CDR3 protein: CASSFDGVNTGELFF
V gene: TRBV7-2; D gene: TRBD1; clone size: .; J gene: TRBJ2-3; CDR3 DNA: TGTGCCAGCAGCCCCCGACAGGGGGTGGCAGATACGCAGTATTTT; CDR3 protein: CASSPRQGVADTQYF
V gene: TRBV30; D gene: .; clone size: .; J gene: TRBJ1-4; CDR3 DNA: TGTGCTGTGAGAGACAGAGTTAATGAAAAACTGTTTTTT; CDR3 protein: CAVRDRVNEKLFF
V gene: TRBV19; D gene: .; clone size: .; J gene: TRBJ1-2; CDR3 DNA: TGTGCCAGTAGTATCTTCGGAGAAGGCTATGGCTACACCTTC; CDR3 protein: CASSIFGEGYGYTF
V gene: TRBV11-2; D gene: .; clone size: .; J gene: TRBJ2-7; CDR3 DNA: TGTGCCAGCAGCTTAGATCAGGCATCCTGGGACGAGCAGTACTTC; CDR3 protein: CASSLDQASWDEQYF
V gene: TRBV2; D gene: TRBD1; clone size: .; J gene: TRBJ1-1; CDR3 DNA: TGTGCCAGCAGACAACAGGGGGCCCGGGGAGCTTTCTTT; CDR3 protein: CASRQQGARGAFF
V gene: TRBV27; D gene: .; clone size: .; J gene: TRBJ1-2; CDR3 DNA: TGTGCCAGCAGTTATTCAGCTGGGGGCATGGGCTATGGCTACACCTTC; CDR3 protein: CASSYSAGGMGYGYTF